The present TCR beta chain was sequenced within a study of lymphopenia after photon versus proton radiotherapy. Profiling relied on immunoSEQ multiplex PCR, and the TCRdb table lists in-frame clones only, not all of them. The sample lists more than 25,000 clones, less than 90% occurring once. Trimming took off 4 bases at V and 0 bases at J, with 16 bases between the two ends. CDR3 size: 17 residues. Germline values: CDR1 LGHNA, CDR2 YSLEER. The clonotype comes from a woman aged 45-65 years with pancreatic cancer. Material: peripheral blood, obtained from a patient treated with photon-based radiotherapy. The chain employs TRBV4-3 and TRBJ2-1, with D perhaps matching TRBD1 or TRBD2 (5 bases each). CDR3 DNA sequence: TGCGCCAGCAGCCCCGAGGGGCTCGCCAGCTCCTACAATGAGCAGTTCTTC. Its protein is CASSPEGLASSYNEQFF.